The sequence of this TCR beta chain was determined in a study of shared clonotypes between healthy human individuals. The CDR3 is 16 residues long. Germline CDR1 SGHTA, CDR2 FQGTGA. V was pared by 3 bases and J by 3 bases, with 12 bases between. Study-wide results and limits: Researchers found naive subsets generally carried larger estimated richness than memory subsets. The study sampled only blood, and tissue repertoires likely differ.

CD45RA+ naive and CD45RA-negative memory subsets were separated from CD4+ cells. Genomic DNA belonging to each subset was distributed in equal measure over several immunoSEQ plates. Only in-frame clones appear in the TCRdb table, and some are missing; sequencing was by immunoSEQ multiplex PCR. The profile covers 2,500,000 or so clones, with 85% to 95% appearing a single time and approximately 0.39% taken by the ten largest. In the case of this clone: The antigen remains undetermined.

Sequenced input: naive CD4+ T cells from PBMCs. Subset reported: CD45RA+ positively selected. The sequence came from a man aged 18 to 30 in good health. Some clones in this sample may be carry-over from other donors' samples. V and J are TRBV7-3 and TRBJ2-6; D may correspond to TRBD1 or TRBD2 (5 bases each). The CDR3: CASSLPGRDGANVLTF. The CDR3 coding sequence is TGTGCCAGCAGCTTGCCGGGGCGAGATGGGGCCAACGTCCTGACTTTC. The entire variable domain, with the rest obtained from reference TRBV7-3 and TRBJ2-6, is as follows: GAGVSQTPSNKVTEKGKYVELRCDPISGHTALYWYRQSLGQGPEFLIYFQGTGAADDSGLPNDRFFAVRPEGSVSTLKIQRTERGDSAVYLCASSLPGRDGANVLTFGAGSRLTVL.